The 7 T cell receptor beta chains below all came from one sample that was sequenced in a study of cytomegalovirus exposure and HLA in healthy donors. Vbeta (60) and Jbeta (13) primers were used in the PCR. Sequencing was performed with immunoSEQ multiplex PCR; in TCRdb, only in-frame clones are kept and a portion is missing. This sample has approximately 170,000 clones, with around 78% found just once. Sequencing used PBMCs. Source of these receptors: a man aged 40-55 years in good health and CMV-seronegative.

J is TRBJ2-5 and V is TRBV29-1; D is ambiguous. The V gene's germline CDR1 is SQVTM and CDR2 ANQGSEA. The CDR3 runs to 12 residues. The V end lost 4 bases, the J end lost 3 bases, and 9 bases lay between the germline ends. CDR3 amino acids: CSVGTVKETQYF. The CDR3 nucleotides read TGCAGCGTTGGAACAGTAAAAGAGACCCAGTACTTC.

The rearrangement uses TRBV28 and TRBJ2-3, with D maybe TRBD2 (7 bases). The CDR3 covers 15 residues. CDR1 and CDR2 (germline): MDHEN, SYDVKM. The V end was cut by 2 bases, the J end by 5 bases, with 14 bases between. The chain's CDR3 is CASSLGGAQGDTQYF. The CDR3 DNA sequence: TGTGCCAGCAGTTTAGGGGGGGCCCAGGGAGATACGCAGTATTTT.

This rearrangement joins TRBV27 to TRBJ2-3; 7 positions match TRBD1. The CDR3 covers 17 residues. From germline, CDR1 is MNHEY and CDR2 SMNVEV (reference sequence). The J segment lost 0 bases and the V segment lost 2 bases, leaving 8 bases of the junction unmatched. CDR3 region: CASSLTPGDRSTDTQYF. DNA for the CDR3: TGTGCCAGCAGTTTAACCCCAGGGGACAGAAGCACAGATACGCAGTATTTT.

This chain uses TRBV5-6 with TRBJ2-3; TRBD1 agrees at 8 bases. The V gene end was trimmed by 4 bases and the J gene end by 1 base; junction bases not matched to a gene: 5. The CDR3 is 15 amino acids. CDR1 and CDR2 (germline): SGHDT, YYEEEE. The CDR3 nucleotides are TGTGCCAGCAGCAGGCCGACAGGGGGCACAGATACGCAGTATTTT. This translates into CASSRPTGGTDTQYF.

This chain uses TRBV5-6 with TRBJ2-7, with 8 bases lining up with TRBD2. Germline CDR1 is SGHDT and CDR2 is YYEEEE. Trimming at V came to 2 bases and at J to 6 bases, leaving 7 bases not matched to a gene. The CDR3 length is 14 residues. CDR3 in amino acids: CASSFPGLGSEQYF. The CDR3 DNA follows: TGTGCCAGCAGCTTCCCGGGACTAGGAAGCGAGCAGTACTTC.

V usage is TRBV2 and J usage is TRBJ2-7, with 9 bases that match TRBD2. V trimming: 4 bases; J trimming: 4 bases; junction bases outside the gene matches: 2. The CDR3 extends over 13 amino acids. Germline V gene lookup returns CDR1 SNHLY and CDR2 FYNNEI. The CDR3 DNA sequence: TGTGCCAGCAGTGTTCTAGCGGGATACGAGCAGTACGTC. Residues: CASSVLAGYEQYV.

Concerning this clone: At one end the junction does not follow the germline gene, possibly because of a read error. The chain employs TRBV4-1 and TRBJ2-4, with D possibly being TRBD1 (7 bases). The CDR3 spans 16 residues. Germline V CDR1 and CDR2: MGHRA, YSYEKL. The CDR3, as DNA: TGCGCCAGCAGCCACCCTAGAGGAGGGGGCCAAAACAGTCAGTACTTC. It yields the protein CASSHPRGGGQNSQYF.